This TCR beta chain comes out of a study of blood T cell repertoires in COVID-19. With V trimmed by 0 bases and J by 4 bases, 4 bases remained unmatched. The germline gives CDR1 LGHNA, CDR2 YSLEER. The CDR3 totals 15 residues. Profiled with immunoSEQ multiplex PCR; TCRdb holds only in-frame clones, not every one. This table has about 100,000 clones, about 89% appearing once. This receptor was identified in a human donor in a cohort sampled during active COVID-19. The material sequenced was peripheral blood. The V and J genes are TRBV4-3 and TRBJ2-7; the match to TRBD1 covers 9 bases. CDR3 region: CASSQDIGQGYEQYF. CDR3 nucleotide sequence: TGCGCCAGCAGCCAAGATATAGGACAGGGGTACGAGCAGTACTTC.